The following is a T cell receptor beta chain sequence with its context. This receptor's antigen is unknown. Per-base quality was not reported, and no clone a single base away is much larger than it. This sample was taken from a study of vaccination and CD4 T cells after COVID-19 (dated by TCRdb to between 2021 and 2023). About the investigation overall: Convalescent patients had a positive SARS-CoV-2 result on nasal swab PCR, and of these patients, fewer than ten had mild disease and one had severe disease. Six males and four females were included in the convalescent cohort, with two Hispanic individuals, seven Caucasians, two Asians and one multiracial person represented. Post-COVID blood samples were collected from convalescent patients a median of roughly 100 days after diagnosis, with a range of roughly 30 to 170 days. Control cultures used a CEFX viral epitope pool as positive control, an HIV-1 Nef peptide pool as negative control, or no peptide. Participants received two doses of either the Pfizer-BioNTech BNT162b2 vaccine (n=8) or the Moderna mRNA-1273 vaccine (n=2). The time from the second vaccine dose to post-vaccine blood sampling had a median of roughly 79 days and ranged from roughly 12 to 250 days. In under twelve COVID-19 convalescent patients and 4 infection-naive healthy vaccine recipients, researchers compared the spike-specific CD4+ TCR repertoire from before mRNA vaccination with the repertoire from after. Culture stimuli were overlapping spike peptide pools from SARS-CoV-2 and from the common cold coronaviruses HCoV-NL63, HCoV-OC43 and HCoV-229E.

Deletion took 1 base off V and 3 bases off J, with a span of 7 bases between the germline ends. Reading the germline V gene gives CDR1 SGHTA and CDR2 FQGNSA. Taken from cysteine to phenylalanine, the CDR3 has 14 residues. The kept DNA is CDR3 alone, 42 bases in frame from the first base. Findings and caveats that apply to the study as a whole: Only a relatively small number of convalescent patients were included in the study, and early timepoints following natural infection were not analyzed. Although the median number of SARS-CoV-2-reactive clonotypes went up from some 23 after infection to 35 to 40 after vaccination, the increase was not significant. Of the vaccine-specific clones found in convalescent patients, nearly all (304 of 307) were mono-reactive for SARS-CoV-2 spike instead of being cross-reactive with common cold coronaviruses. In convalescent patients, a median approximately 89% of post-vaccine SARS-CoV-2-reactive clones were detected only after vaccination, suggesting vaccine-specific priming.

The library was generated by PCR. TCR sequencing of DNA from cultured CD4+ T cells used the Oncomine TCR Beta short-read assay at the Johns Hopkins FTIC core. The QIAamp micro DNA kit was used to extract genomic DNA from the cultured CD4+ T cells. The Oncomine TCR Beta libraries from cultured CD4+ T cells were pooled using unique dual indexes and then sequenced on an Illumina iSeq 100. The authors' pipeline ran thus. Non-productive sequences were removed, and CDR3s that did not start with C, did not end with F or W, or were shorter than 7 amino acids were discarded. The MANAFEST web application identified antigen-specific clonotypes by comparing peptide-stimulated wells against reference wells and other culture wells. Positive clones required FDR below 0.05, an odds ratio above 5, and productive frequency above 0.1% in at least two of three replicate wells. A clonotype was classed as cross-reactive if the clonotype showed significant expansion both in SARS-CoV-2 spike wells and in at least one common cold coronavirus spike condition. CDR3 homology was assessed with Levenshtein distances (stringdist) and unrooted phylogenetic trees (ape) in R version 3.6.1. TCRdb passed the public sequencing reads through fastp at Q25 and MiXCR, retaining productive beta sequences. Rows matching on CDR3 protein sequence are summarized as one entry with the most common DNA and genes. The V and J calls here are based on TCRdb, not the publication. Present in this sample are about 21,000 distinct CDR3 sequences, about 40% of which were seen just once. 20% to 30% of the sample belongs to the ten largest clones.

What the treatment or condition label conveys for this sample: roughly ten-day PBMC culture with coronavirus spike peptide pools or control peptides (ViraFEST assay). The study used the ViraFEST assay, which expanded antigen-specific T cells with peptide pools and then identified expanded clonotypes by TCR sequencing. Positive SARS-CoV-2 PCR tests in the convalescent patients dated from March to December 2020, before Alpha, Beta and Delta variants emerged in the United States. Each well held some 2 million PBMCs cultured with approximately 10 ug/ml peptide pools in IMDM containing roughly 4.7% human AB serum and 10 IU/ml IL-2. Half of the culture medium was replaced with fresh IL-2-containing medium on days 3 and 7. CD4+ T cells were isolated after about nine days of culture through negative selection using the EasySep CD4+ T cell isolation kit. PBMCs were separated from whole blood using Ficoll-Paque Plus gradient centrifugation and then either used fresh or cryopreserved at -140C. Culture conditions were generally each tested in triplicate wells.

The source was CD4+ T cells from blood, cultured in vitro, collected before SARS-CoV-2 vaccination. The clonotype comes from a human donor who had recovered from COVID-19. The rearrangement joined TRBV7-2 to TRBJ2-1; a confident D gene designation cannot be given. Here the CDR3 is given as CASSLESSYNEQFF. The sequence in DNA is TGTGCCAGCAGCTTAGAGAGTAGCTACAATGAGCAGTTCTTC.